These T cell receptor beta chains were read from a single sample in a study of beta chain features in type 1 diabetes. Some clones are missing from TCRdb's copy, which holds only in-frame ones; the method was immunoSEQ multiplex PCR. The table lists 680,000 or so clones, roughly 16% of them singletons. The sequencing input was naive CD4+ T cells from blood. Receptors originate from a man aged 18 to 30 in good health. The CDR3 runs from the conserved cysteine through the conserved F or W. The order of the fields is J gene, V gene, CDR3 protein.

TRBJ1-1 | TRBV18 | CASSPRQVNTEAFF
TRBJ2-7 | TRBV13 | CASSLGQGEAYEQYF
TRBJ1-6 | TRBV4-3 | CASSQDGQARNSPLHF
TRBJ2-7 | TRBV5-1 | CASSLEQGSGYEQYF
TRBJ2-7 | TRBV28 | CASGANYEQYF
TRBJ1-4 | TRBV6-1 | CASSDLSGLYNEKLFF
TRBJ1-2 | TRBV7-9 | CASSLAQGGGYTF
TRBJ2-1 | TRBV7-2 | CASRRLGGSFGEQFF
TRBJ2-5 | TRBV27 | CASSLSPRGQETQYF
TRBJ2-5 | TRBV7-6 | CASSLQPGQKETQYF